The source of this T cell receptor beta chain is a study of CD4+ T cells in melanoma. Sequencing used immunoSEQ multiplex PCR; TCRdb keeps in-frame clones, though not all of them. The sample consists of some 150,000 clones, 92% of them appearing once. The CDR3 runs to 15 residues. Trimming left V 0 bases short and J 8 bases short, with 15 bases between. The germline V gene encodes CDR1 SGHNT and CDR2 YYREEE (reference sequence). The receptor comes from a human donor with melanoma. The rearrangement uses TRBV5-4 and TRBJ2-1; D call uncertain. The CDR3 DNA reads as TGTGCCAGCAGCTTGGAGGGCCTATCTAGGGATGAGCAGTTCTTC. This codes for CASSLEGLSRDEQFF.